This T cell receptor beta chain was identified during a study of blood T cell repertoires in COVID-19. Germline CDR1 reads MNHEY; CDR2 reads SMNVEV (reference sequence). Trimming shortened V by 2 bases and J by 4 bases, and 9 bases separated the two germline ends. This CDR3 is 15 amino acids long. As handled by the study authors: The assay estimated nucleated cells by amplifying reference gene primers. TCRdb keeps only in-frame clones here, not all; method: immunoSEQ multiplex PCR. The V and J calls and clone size come from that table; D and trimming were worked out from the DNA. The data hold approximately 29,000 clones, with approximately 79% observed a single time.

V usage is TRBV27 and J usage is TRBJ1-6; D is uncertain. Sequencing was done on a sample of peripheral blood. The sequence was obtained from a boy younger than 10 with active or convalescent COVID-19. The CDR3 region is CASSLGQTYNSPLHF. The DNA for the CDR3 is TGTGCCAGCAGTTTAGGGCAGACGTATAATTCACCCCTCCACTTT.